In this sample, the clone carrying this TCR beta chain turned up a few times. Antigen specificity is unknown. Sorting based on CD45RO/CCR7/CD25/CD127/CD95/CD27 separated CD4+ naive, central memory, regulatory and stem cell-like memory cells. Populations obtained by sorting all exceeded 95% purity. The data stem from a study of beta chain features in type 1 diabetes. Study results and caveats: Insertion counts at VDJ junctions were lower in type 1 diabetes patients, who also showed more deletions there. People with Type 1 diabetes carried modestly yet significantly shorter TCRB CDR3s in all four CD4+ subsets.

The study reverse transcribed the entire isolated RNA, so it sequenced expressed TCRB transcripts. Each sample of naive, central memory or regulatory T cells had, on average, roughly 3.4 million reads. Assay used: immunoSEQ multiplex PCR; TCRdb lists only in-frame clones, some missing. The sample holds over 650,000 clones, about an eighth seen once. This clonotype was sampled from a man aged 18 to 30 with type 1 diabetes. Sequenced material: naive CD4+ T cells from blood.

The CDR3 protein is CASRDQAGNTGELFF. The CDR3 coding sequence is TGTGCCAGCAGAGATCAGGCGGGTAACACCGGGGAGCTGTTTTTT. The rearrangement links TRBV2 to TRBJ2-2; a weak D match, TRBD2 (5 bases). This CDR3 has 15 amino acids. Germline CDR1 reads SNHLY; CDR2 reads FYNNEI. Trimming took off 6 bases at V and 2 bases at J, with 13 bases between the two ends.